This T cell receptor beta chain was sequenced during a study of CD8+ T cells in alopecia areata. Study overall: Those patients who were treated received oral tofacitinib, which was given at 5 to 10 mg twice daily for moderate-to-severe alopecia areata. Study-wide points: Many expanded lesional clones stayed in scalp and blood while on tofacitinib.

Treatment specified: oral pan-JAK inhibitor, 5-10 mg twice daily. Germline V lookup: CDR1 MNHEY, CDR2 SVGAGI. Trimming shortened V by 0 bases and J by 0 bases, and 6 bases separated the two germline ends. The CDR3 has 16 amino acids. As concerns this clone: What it binds is not known.

Extracted RNA was reverse transcribed, and the resulting cDNA served as sequencing template. Assay used: immunoSEQ multiplex PCR; TCRdb lists only in-frame clones, some missing. The repertoire holds some 190,000 clones, with about 51% as singletons. Sequenced material: CD8+ T cells sorted from blood, taken at approximately week 51, from a patient treated with tofacitinib. This clonotype was obtained from a human donor with alopecia areata. The chain recombines TRBV6-5 with TRBJ1-6; D unresolved. The CDR3 coding sequence is TGTGCCAGCAGTTACTCGGCAGACTCCTATAATTCACCCCTCCACTTT. Translated, it gives CASSYSADSYNSPLHF.